This T cell receptor beta chain was observed in a study of vaccination and CD4 T cells after COVID-19. An Oncomine TCR Beta short-read assay was used to sequence the DNA from cultured CD4+ T cells. After culture, CD4+ T cells served as the source for genomic DNA extraction. TCRdb reanalysed the PCR reads using MiXCR and keeps one entry per CDR3 protein. Here the sample spans about 6,900 distinct CDR3 sequences, about 38% being singletons. Treatment indicated: roughly nine-day PBMC culture with coronavirus spike peptide pools or control peptides (ViraFEST assay). Prior to the COVID-19 pandemic (2011-2018), the unexposed donor's CD4+ T cells were collected. The CDR3 has 16 amino acids. In germline, CDR1 is DFQATT, CDR2 SNEGSKA (reference sequence). Trimming removed 1 base from V and 0 bases from J, with 10 bases in between. Judged by abundance, this clonotype is medium-sized (0.01 to 0.1%). Antigen unknown.

Sequencing used CD4+ T cells from blood, cultured in vitro. This TCR derives from a human donor in good health. The rearrangement joins TRBV20-1 to TRBJ1-6; D is ambiguous. CDR3: CSARAPQSSYNSPLHF. Here the CDR3 DNA reads TGCAGTGCTAGAGCCCCCCAGAGCTCCTATAATTCACCCCTCCACTTT.